These 3 T cell receptor beta chains were sequenced from one sample in a study of graft-versus-host responses after intestinal transplantation. Measured with immunoSEQ multiplex PCR; TCRdb has only the in-frame clones, and not every one. The sample lists some 23,000 clones, roughly 94% occurring once. The sequenced sample was PBMCs, obtained 156 days after intestinal transplant. These receptors were collected from a human patient who received an intestinal transplant, so some T cells may come from the graft donor.

The chain is built from TRBV19 and TRBJ2-2; TRBD1 matches at 8 bases. CDR1 LNHDA and CDR2 SQIVND come from the germline V gene (reference sequence). CDR3 size: 14 residues. Trimming cost V 6 bases and J 4 bases; bases outside gene matches: 4. CDR3 nucleotide sequence: TGTGCCAGTAGAAGTGACAGGGGCACCGGGGAGCTGTTTTTT. As protein: CASRSDRGTGELFF. Complete variable domain (other parts from reference TRBV19 and TRBJ2-2): DGGITQSPKYLFRKEGQNVTLSCEQNLNHDAMYWYRQDPGQGLRLIYYSQIVNDFQKGDIAEGYSVSREKKESFPLTVTSAQKNPTAFYLCASRSDRGTGELFFGEGSRLTVL.

The rearrangement uses TRBV30 and TRBJ1-4; D gene uncertain. V lost 0 bases and J lost 8, with 4 bases in between. The CDR3 has 11 amino acids. Germline loops: CDR1 GTSNPN, CDR2 SVGIG (reference sequence). In DNA form, the CDR3 reads TGTGCCTGGAGTGTAAACGAAAAACTGTTTTTT. Amino acids: CAWSVNEKLFF. Together with reference TRBV30 and TRBJ1-4, the CDR3 gives the full variable domain: SQTIHQWPATLVQPVGSPLSLECTVEGTSNPNLYWYRQAAGRGLQLLFYSVGIGQISSEVPQNLSASRPQDRQFILSSKKLLLSDSGFYLCAWSVNEKLFFGSGTQLSVL.

The chain recombines TRBV4-2 with TRBJ1-2, with D tentatively TRBD1 (6 bases). The V gene lost 4 bases and the J gene lost 3 bases, with 18 bases spanning the gap. Germline assignment: CDR1 LGHNA and CDR2 YNFKEQ. The CDR3 has 16 residues. The CDR3 spells CASSPRVQGGDYGYTF. The CDR3 DNA sequence: TGTGCCAGCAGCCCAAGGGTACAGGGAGGTGACTATGGCTACACCTTC.